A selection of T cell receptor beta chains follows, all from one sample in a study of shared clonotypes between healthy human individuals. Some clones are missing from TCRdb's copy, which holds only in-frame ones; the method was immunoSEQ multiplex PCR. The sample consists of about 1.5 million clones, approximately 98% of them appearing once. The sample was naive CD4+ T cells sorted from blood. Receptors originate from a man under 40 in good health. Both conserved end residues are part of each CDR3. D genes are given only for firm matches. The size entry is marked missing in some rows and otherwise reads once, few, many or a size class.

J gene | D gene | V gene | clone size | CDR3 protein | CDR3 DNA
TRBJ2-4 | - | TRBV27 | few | CASSAQDRSIQYF | TGTGCCAGCAGTGCTCAAGACAGGTCCATTCAGTACTTC
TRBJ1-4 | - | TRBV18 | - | CASSLARPGFPNEKLFF | TGTGCCAGCTCACTCGCCCGGCCTGGGTTCCCTAATGAAAAACTGTTTTTT
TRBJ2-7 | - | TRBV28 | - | CASSLPGGEQYF | TGTGCCAGCAGTTTACCAGGTGGCGAGCAGTACTTC
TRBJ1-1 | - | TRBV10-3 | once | CAISTGLGNTEAFF | TGTGCCATCAGCACAGGGTTAGGAAACACTGAAGCTTTCTTT
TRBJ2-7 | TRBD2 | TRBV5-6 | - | CASSSSGRYEQYF | TGTGCCAGCAGCTCAAGCGGGAGATACGAGCAGTACTTC
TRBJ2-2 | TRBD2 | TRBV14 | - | CASLRLARVFTGELFF | TGTGCCAGCCTGCGACTAGCCCGCGTTTTCACCGGGGAGCTGTTTTTT
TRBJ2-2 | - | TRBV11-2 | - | CASSSGLAGELFF | TGTGCCAGCAGCTCAGGGTTGGCCGGGGAGCTGTTTTTT
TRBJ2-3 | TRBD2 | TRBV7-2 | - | CASSPAGGQYF | TGTGCCAGCAGCCCGGCGGGGGGGCAGTATTTT
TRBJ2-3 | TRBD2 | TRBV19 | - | CASSSGLARTDTQYF | TGTGCCAGTAGCTCGGGACTAGCCCGCACAGATACGCAGTATTTT
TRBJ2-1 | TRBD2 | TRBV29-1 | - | CSTREGVGEQFF | TGCAGCACGCGGGAGGGAGTAGGTGAGCAGTTCTTC
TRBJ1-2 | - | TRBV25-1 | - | CASSIPGNDYGYTF | TGTGCCAGCAGTATCCCCGGGAACGACTATGGCTACACCTTC
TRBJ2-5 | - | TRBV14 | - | CASSQVQGNPFWETQYF | TGTGCCAGCAGCCAAGTTCAGGGTAACCCCTTTTGGGAGACCCAGTACTTC
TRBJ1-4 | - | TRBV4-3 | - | CASSQESRRGEKLFF | TGCGCCAGCAGCCAAGAATCTCGAAGGGGCGAAAAACTGTTTTTT
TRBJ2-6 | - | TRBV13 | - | CASSLVTSLAAGANVLTF | TGTGCCAGCAGCTTAGTAACTTCCCTAGCTGCGGGGGCCAACGTCCTGACTTTC
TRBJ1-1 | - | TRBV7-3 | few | CASSWTPNTEAFF | TGTGCCAGCAGCTGGACTCCGAACACTGAAGCTTTCTTT
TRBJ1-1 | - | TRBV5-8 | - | CASRSNTEAFF | TGTGCCAGCAGGAGTAACACTGAAGCTTTCTTT
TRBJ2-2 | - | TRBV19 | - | CASSILGETGELFF | TGTGCCAGTAGTATCTTAGGAGAGACCGGGGAGCTGTTTTTT
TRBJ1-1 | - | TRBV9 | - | CASSPTLGGEAFF | TGTGCCAGCAGCCCTACCCTCGGGGGTGAAGCTTTCTTT
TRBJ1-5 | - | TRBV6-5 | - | CASSPAGNNQPQHF | TGTGCCAGCAGCCCCGCGGGTAACAATCAGCCCCAGCATTTT
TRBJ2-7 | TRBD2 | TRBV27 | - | CASSLDSRIGGGSYEQYF | TGTGCCAGCAGTTTGGACAGCAGGATCGGGGGGGGGTCCTACGAGCAGTACTTC